A single sample is the source of the 11 T cell receptor beta chains below, sequenced in a study of OX40 agonist ivuxolimab in advanced cancers. Clones were read by immunoSEQ multiplex PCR, and TCRdb kept only the in-frame ones, dropping some. The table includes about 45,000 clones, approximately 91% detected once. Sequenced here: CD4+ or CD8+ T cells sorted from blood, sampled in a trial of the OX40 agonist ivuxolimab. The receptors come from an adult with an advanced solid tumor such as melanoma, head and neck, liver or kidney cancer.

This clone has only a few counts. The rearrangement uses TRBV2 and TRBJ1-5, with a weak D call TRBD1 (5 bases). Germline V gene sequence: CDR1 SNHLY, CDR2 FYNNEI. The CDR3 length is 13 residues. Trimming shortened V by 6 bases and J by 4 bases, and 10 bases separated the two germline ends. The CDR3 DNA sequence: TGTGCCAGCAGCCCGACAGATAATCAGCCCCAGCATTTT. It translates to CASSPTDNQPQHF. The full variable domain, in which reference TRBV2 and TRBJ1-5 provide the parts outside the CDR3, is EPEVTQTPSHQVTQMGQEVILRCVPISNHLYFYWYRQILGQKVEFLVSFYNNEISEKSEIFDDQFSVERPDGSNFTLKIRSTKLEDSAMYFCASSPTDNQPQHFGDGTRLSIL.

The chain combines TRBV6-5 with TRBJ1-1; D is unclear. Germline V gene sequence: CDR1 MNHEY, CDR2 SVGAGI. The CDR3 has 15 amino acids. V was trimmed by 0 bases and J by 4 bases, leaving 12 bases between them. CDR3 amino acids: CASSYSSPETTEAFF. In nucleotides, the CDR3 is TGTGCCAGCAGTTACTCGTCTCCAGAGACCACTGAAGCTTTCTTT.

V is TRBV28 and J is TRBJ2-3, with 8 bases lining up with TRBD1. Germline V gives CDR1 MDHEN, CDR2 SYDVKM. The CDR3 covers 13 residues. J was trimmed by 2 bases and V by 5 bases; bases with no gene match: 0. CDR3 amino acids: CASSQGATDTQYF. The CDR3 nucleotides are TGTGCCAGCAGTCAGGGGGCCACAGATACGCAGTATTTT. The complete variable domain, with remaining parts taken from reference TRBV28 and TRBJ2-3, reads DVKVTQSSRYLVKRTGEKVFLECVQDMDHENMFWYRQDPGLGLRLIYFSYDVKMKEKGDIPEGYSVSREKKERFSLILESASTNQTSMYLCASSQGATDTQYFGPGTRLTVL.

As DNA, the CDR3 is TGTGCCACACAAGGTTGGAACACTGAAGCTTTCTTT. It translates to CATQGWNTEAFF. This chain uses TRBV28 with TRBJ1-1; no firm D call. V gave up 10 bases and J gave up 1 base, with 10 bases separating them. The V gene's germline CDR1 is MDHEN and CDR2 SYDVKM. The CDR3 has 12 amino acids.

The rearrangement links TRBV27 to TRBJ2-7; tentatively, D is TRBD1 (6 bases). This CDR3 is 13 amino acids long. Trimming left V 11 bases short and J 1 base short, with 15 bases between. Per germline, CDR1 MNHEY and CDR2 SMNVEV (reference sequence). CDR3 sequence: CAASRTGSYEQYF. The CDR3 coding sequence is TGTGCCGCCAGCCGAACAGGGTCCTACGAGCAGTACTTC.

The chain has TRBV7-2 and TRBJ2-1; TRBD2 aligns across 9 bases. V lost 5 bases to trimming and J lost 6 bases; unmatched junction nucleotides: 11. CDR1 is SGHTA and CDR2 is FQGNSA in the germline V gene. The CDR3 spans 16 residues. DNA for the CDR3: TGTGCCAGCAGCCCACTAGTGGCGACTAGCGGCAATGAGCAGTTCTTC. The encoded protein is CASSPLVATSGNEQFF. The variable domain in full, with the rest retrieved from reference TRBV7-2 and TRBJ2-1, is GAGVSQSPSNKVTEKGKDVELRCDPISGHTALYWYRQSLGQGLEFLIYFQGNSAPDKSGLPSDRFSAERTGGSVSTLTIQRTQQEDSAVYLCASSPLVATSGNEQFFGPGTRLTVL.

The genes are TRBV4-1 and TRBJ2-5; no clear D gene. The CDR3 covers 12 residues. V lost 2 bases and J 4 bases, leaving 5 bases between the germline ends. CDR1 MGHRA and CDR2 YSYEKL come from the germline V gene. The CDR3 reads CASSQSGETQYF. In DNA form, the CDR3 reads TGCGCCAGCAGCCAATCTGGAGAGACCCAGTACTTC.

The chain recombines TRBV2 with TRBJ2-3; 11 nucleotides line up with TRBD2. V dropped 4 bases and J dropped 0; count of bases not matched to a gene: 3. Germline CDR1 is SNHLY and CDR2 is FYNNEI. The CDR3 length is 16 residues. As DNA, the CDR3 is TGTGCCAGCAGTGCGGGACTAGCGGTCAGCACAGATACGCAGTATTTT. It encodes CASSAGLAVSTDTQYF.

V gene TRBV19 combines with J gene TRBJ2-7; 12 bases align to TRBD1. This CDR3 is built from 15 residues. Trimming took 3 bases from V and 3 from J; bases not matched to a gene: 3. Per the germline V gene, CDR1 is LNHDA and CDR2 is SQIVND (reference sequence). The DNA for the CDR3 is TGTGCCAGTAGTATCGGGACAGGGGGCCTCTACGAGCAGTACTTC. Translating gives CASSIGTGGLYEQYF.

V usage is TRBV7-9 and J usage is TRBJ2-1; D not certain. V was cut by 5 bases and J by 15 bases, with 14 bases left in between. The CDR3 is 11 amino acids. From germline, CDR1 is SEHNR and CDR2 FQNEAQ (reference sequence). CDR3 loop: CASSLADFLFF. CDR3 DNA: TGTGCCAGCAGCCTGGCCGATTTTCTGTTCTTC. Supplemented by reference TRBV7-9 and TRBJ2-1, the full variable domain reads DTGVSQNPRHKITKRGQNVTFRCDPISEHNRLYWYRQTLGQGPEFLTYFQNEAQLEKSRLLSDRFSAERPKGSFSTLEIQRTEQGDSAMYLCASSLADFLFFGPGTRLTVL.

The sample holds one count of this clone. The rearrangement links TRBV7-6 to TRBJ2-7; 10 nucleotides align to TRBD2. Germline V gene lookup returns CDR1 SGHVS and CDR2 FNYEAQ. Unmatched junction bases numbered 4, after V lost 1 base and J lost 1 base. The CDR3 runs to 16 residues. Here the CDR3 reads CASSLEPSGRSYEQYF. For the CDR3, the DNA is TGTGCCAGCAGCTTAGAGCCTAGCGGGAGATCCTACGAGCAGTACTTC.